This TCR beta chain was sequenced during a study of blood T cell repertoires in COVID-19. Study-level background: COVID-19 samples collected from the United States, Italy and Spain covered acute and convalescent phases. PBMCs, B-cell-depleted T cells, or T cells provided the cDNA or gDNA that made up the material.

Germline-derived CDR1 and CDR2 are SGHKS and YYEKEE (reference sequence). The CDR3 runs to 16 residues. The ends were cut back, 2 bases at V and 7 bases at J, with 16 bases in the middle. Original analysis: From reference gene primer amplification, estimates of nucleated cell counts were derived. TCRdb's copy holds only in-frame clones and misses some; the assay was immunoSEQ multiplex PCR. V and J calls and clone size are given by that table; D and trimming were obtained from the DNA. The sample lists about 140,000 clones; around 82% were seen once. The rearrangement joins TRBV5-5 to TRBJ1-6, with D tentatively TRBD1 (6 bases). This sequence was found in a human donor in a cohort sampled during active COVID-19. Sequenced input: peripheral blood. The CDR3 nucleotides are TGTGCCAGCAGCTTCGCCGCAGGGGTCTCCAATTCACCCCTCCACTTT. Its protein product is CASSFAAGVSNSPLHF.